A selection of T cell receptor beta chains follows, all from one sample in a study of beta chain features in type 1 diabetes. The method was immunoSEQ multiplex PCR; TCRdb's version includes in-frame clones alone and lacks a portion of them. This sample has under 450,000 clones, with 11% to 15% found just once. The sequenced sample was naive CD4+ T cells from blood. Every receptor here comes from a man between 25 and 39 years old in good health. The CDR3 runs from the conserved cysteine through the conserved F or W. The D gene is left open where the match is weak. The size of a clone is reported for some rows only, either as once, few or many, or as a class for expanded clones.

cdr3_aa: CASSVTPARDSPLHF
cdr3_nt: TGTGCCAGCAGCGTCACCCCAGCGCGGGATTCACCCCTCCACTTT
j_call: TRBJ1-6
d_call: .
clone_size: .
v_call: TRBV9

cdr3_aa: CATSTWDRPYEQYF
cdr3_nt: TGTGCCACCAGCACTTGGGACAGACCCTACGAGCAGTACTTC
j_call: TRBJ2-7
d_call: TRBD1
clone_size: .
v_call: TRBV15

cdr3_aa: CASSLIRENTEAFF
cdr3_nt: TGTGCCAGCAGTTTAATCAGGGAGAACACTGAAGCTTTCTTT
j_call: TRBJ1-1
d_call: .
clone_size: few
v_call: TRBV6-5

cdr3_aa: CASRLQVYNEQFF
cdr3_nt: TGCGCCAGCAGATTACAGGTTTACAATGAGCAGTTCTTC
j_call: TRBJ2-1
d_call: .
clone_size: .
v_call: TRBV5-1

cdr3_aa: CASWTGVGYEQYF
cdr3_nt: TGTGCCAGCTGGACAGGGGTCGGCTACGAGCAGTACTTC
j_call: TRBJ2-7
d_call: TRBD1
clone_size: few
v_call: TRBV6-5

cdr3_aa: CASSFGSTDTQYF
cdr3_nt: TGTGCCAGCAGCTTTGGCAGCACAGATACGCAGTATTTT
j_call: TRBJ2-3
d_call: .
clone_size: .
v_call: TRBV5-4

cdr3_aa: CASSPGQGLGEQYF
cdr3_nt: TGTGCCAGTAGTCCTGGACAGGGACTAGGCGAGCAGTACTTC
j_call: TRBJ2-7
d_call: .
clone_size: .
v_call: TRBV19

cdr3_aa: CASSQSLTGNYEQYF
cdr3_nt: TGCGCCAGCAGCCAGTCTCTGACAGGGAACTACGAGCAGTACTTC
j_call: TRBJ2-7
d_call: TRBD1
clone_size: .
v_call: TRBV4-3

cdr3_aa: CASTPRLQDGYTF
cdr3_nt: TGTGCCAGCACTCCTCGTCTACAGGATGGCTACACCTTC
j_call: TRBJ1-2
d_call: .
clone_size: .
v_call: TRBV9

cdr3_aa: CASSMRGNYGYTF
cdr3_nt: TGTGCCAGCAGCATGAGGGGAAACTATGGCTACACCTTC
j_call: TRBJ1-2
d_call: .
clone_size: few
v_call: TRBV5-6

cdr3_aa: CASSQERDQPQHF
cdr3_nt: TGCGCCAGCAGCCAAGAAAGAGATCAGCCCCAGCATTTT
j_call: TRBJ1-5
d_call: .
clone_size: few
v_call: TRBV4-3

cdr3_aa: CASSKVRDRGRDTQYF
cdr3_nt: TGTGCCAGCAGCAAAGTCCGGGACAGGGGGAGAGATACGCAGTATTTT
j_call: TRBJ2-3
d_call: .
clone_size: few
v_call: TRBV21-1

cdr3_aa: CASSLAGPETQYF
cdr3_nt: TGTGCCAGCAGCTTAGCTGGGCCCGAGACCCAGTACTTC
j_call: TRBJ2-5
d_call: .
clone_size: .
v_call: TRBV7-9

cdr3_aa: CASSWARETTGELFF
cdr3_nt: TGTGCCAGCAGCTGGGCCCGGGAGACCACCGGGGAGCTGTTTTTT
j_call: TRBJ2-2
d_call: .
clone_size: .
v_call: TRBV9

cdr3_aa: CAWSRGNTDTQYF
cdr3_nt: TGTGCCTGGAGCCGGGGGAACACAGATACGCAGTATTTT
j_call: TRBJ2-3
d_call: .
clone_size: .
v_call: TRBV30

cdr3_aa: CASSQVQGSMNTGELFF
cdr3_nt: TGCGCCAGCAGCCAGGTACAGGGTTCTATGAACACCGGGGAGCTGTTTTTT
j_call: TRBJ2-2
d_call: .
clone_size: .
v_call: TRBV4-1

cdr3_aa: CASSGGGRLYEQYF
cdr3_nt: TGTGCCAGCAGTGGCGGGGGCAGGTTGTACGAGCAGTACTTC
j_call: TRBJ2-7
d_call: .
clone_size: .
v_call: TRBV2

cdr3_aa: CAWPQGLNEKLFF
cdr3_nt: TGTGCCTGGCCTCAGGGGCTTAATGAAAAACTGTTTTTT
j_call: TRBJ1-4
d_call: .
clone_size: .
v_call: TRBV30

cdr3_aa: CASSEYTEAFF
cdr3_nt: TGCGCCAGCAGTGAGTACACTGAAGCTTTCTTT
j_call: TRBJ1-1
d_call: .
clone_size: .
v_call: TRBV10-2

cdr3_aa: CASSQAGRVLKTSPYEQYF
cdr3_nt: TGCGCCAGCAGCCAGGCTGGGAGGGTATTAAAGACTTCCCCCTACGAGCAGTACTTC
j_call: TRBJ2-7
d_call: TRBD2
clone_size: few
v_call: TRBV4-1

cdr3_aa: CASSEAGIYAGELFF
cdr3_nt: TGTGCCAGCAGTGAAGCAGGGATTTACGCCGGGGAGCTGTTTTTT
j_call: TRBJ2-2
d_call: .
clone_size: .
v_call: TRBV2

cdr3_aa: CASSNKTTGQPQHF
cdr3_nt: TGTGCCAGCAGCAATAAAACAACGGGCCAGCCCCAGCATTTT
j_call: TRBJ1-5
d_call: .
clone_size: .
v_call: TRBV21-1

cdr3_aa: CASSPGRWNTEQYF
cdr3_nt: TGTGCCAGCAGTCCGGGGAGGTGGAATACAGAGCAGTACTTC
j_call: TRBJ2-7
d_call: .
clone_size: .
v_call: TRBV6-5